The T cell receptor beta chain under discussion was sequenced for a study of cytomegalovirus exposure and HLA in healthy donors. General observations from the study: A later analysis linked a missense variant in DCLRE1C to the trimming of TCR beta V and J genes. Sequencing likely generated an artifact that appeared as a cluster of highly shared sequence variants. The study recorded 160 or so TCR beta chains that were cytomegalovirus-associated.

Notes on this clone: The antigen is unknown.

PCR employed 60 Vbeta and 13 Jbeta primers. TCRdb's table, derived via immunoSEQ multiplex PCR, lists solely in-frame clones and lacks some. The table records 150,000 to 200,000 clones, about two thirds of them present only once. CDR3 length: 14 amino acids. The germline gives CDR1 SGHNT, CDR2 YENEEA. The junction had 5 bases not matched to a gene; V was cut back by 3 bases and J by 4 bases. The chain is built from TRBV11-3 and TRBJ2-5; 7 bases fit TRBD1. The sample comprised PBMCs. This receptor was obtained from a woman in her late teens or twenties in good health and CMV-seropositive. The CDR3 region is CASSLDRSSETQYF. For the CDR3, the DNA is TGTGCCAGCAGCTTGGACAGGTCCTCAGAGACCCAGTACTTC.